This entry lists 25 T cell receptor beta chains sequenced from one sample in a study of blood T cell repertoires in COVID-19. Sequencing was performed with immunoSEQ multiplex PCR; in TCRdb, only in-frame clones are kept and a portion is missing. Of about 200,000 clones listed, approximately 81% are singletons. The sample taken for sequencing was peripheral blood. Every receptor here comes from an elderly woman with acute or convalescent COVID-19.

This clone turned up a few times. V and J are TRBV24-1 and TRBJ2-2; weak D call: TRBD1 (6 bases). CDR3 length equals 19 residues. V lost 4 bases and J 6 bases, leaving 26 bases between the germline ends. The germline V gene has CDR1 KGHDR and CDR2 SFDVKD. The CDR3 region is CATSDPGSQGRTRSGELFF. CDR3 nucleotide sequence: TGTGCCACCAGTGACCCTGGGTCACAGGGACGAACCCGCTCCGGGGAGCTGTTTTTT.

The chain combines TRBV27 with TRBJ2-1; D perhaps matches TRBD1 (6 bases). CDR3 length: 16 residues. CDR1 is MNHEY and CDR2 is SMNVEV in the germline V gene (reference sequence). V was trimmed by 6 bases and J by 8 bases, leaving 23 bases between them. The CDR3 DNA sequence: TGTGCCAGCAGACCCGGACAGATTCTCATTGGGGATGAGCAGTTCTTC. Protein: CASRPGQILIGDEQFF.

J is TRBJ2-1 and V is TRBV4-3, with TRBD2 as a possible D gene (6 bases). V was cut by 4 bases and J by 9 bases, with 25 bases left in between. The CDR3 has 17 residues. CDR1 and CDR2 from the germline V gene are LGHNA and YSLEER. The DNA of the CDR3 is TGCGCCAGCAGCCGGGGCCCGGGGGACTCCCGGAACGGTGAGCAGTTCTTC. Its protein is CASSRGPGDSRNGEQFF.

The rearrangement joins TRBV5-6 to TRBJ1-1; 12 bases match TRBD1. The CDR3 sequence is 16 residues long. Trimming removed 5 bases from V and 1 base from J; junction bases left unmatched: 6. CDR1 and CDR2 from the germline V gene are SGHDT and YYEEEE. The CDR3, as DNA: TGTGCCAGCAGGTCCGGGACAGGGGGCCGGAACACTGAAGCTTTCTTT. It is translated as CASRSGTGGRNTEAFF. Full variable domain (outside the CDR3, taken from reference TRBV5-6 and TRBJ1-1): DAGVTQSPTHLIKTRGQQVTLRCSPKSGHDTVSWYQQALGQGPQFIFQYYEEEERQRGNFPDRFSGHQFPNYSSELNVNALLLGDSALYLCASRSGTGGRNTEAFFGQGTRLTVV.

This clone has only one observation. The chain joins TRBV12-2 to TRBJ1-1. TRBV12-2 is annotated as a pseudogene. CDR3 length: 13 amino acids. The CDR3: CASRSRRLTEAFF. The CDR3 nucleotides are TGTGCAAGTCGCTCTCGCCGACTCACTGAAGCTTTCTTT.

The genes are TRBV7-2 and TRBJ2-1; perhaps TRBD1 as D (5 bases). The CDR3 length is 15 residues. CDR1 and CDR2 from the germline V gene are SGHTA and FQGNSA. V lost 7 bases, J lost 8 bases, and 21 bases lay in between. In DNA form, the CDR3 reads TGTGCCAGCATTAAAGGGGCAGGGAATTTCGATGAGCAGTTCTTC. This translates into CASIKGAGNFDEQFF.

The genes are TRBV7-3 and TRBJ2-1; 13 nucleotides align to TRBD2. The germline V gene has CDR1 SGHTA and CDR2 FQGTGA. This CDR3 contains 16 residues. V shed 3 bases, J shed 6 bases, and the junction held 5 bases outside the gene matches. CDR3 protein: CASSFTTSGGGNEQFF. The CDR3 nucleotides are TGTGCCAGCAGCTTCACCACTAGCGGGGGGGGCAATGAGCAGTTCTTC.

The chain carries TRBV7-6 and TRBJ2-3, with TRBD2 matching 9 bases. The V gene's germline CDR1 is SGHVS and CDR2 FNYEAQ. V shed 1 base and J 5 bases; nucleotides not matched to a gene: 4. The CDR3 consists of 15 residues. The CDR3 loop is CASSLGGGAGDTQYF. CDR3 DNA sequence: TGTGCCAGCAGCTTAGGCGGGGGGGCCGGAGATACGCAGTATTTT.

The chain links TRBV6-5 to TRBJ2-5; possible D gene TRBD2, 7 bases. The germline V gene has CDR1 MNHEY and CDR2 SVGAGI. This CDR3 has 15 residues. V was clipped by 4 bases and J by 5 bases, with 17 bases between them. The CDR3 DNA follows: TGTGCCAGCAGTTTTCTCGGGGGGCTTGAGGAGACCCAGTACTTC. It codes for CASSFLGGLEETQYF.

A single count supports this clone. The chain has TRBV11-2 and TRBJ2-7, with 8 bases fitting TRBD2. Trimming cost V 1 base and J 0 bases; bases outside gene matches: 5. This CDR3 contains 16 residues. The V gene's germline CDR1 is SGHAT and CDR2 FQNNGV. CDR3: CASSLVPGGSSYEQYF. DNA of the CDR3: TGTGCCAGCAGCTTAGTGCCGGGGGGGAGCTCCTACGAGCAGTACTTC.

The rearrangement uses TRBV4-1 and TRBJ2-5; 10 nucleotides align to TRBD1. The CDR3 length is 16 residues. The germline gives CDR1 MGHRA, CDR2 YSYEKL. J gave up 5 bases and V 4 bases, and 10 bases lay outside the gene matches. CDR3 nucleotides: TGCGCCAGCAGCCGAGCGGGACAGGGGATTGGGGAGACCCAGTACTTC. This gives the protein CASSRAGQGIGETQYF.

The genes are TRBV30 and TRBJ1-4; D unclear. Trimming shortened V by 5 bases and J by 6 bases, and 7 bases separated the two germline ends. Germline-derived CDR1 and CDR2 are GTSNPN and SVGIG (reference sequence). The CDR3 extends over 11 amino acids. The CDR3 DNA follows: TGTGCCTGGTTCGGGGATGAAAAACTGTTTTTT. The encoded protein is CAWFGDEKLFF.

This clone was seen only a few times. CDR3 in DNA: TGTGCCAGCAGCTTCCGAGCGGGGGGCGGAGATACGCAGTATTTT. Its translation: CASSFRAGGGDTQYF. The chain couples TRBV7-2 to TRBJ2-3; TRBD2 aligns across 9 bases. CDR1 and CDR2 from the germline V gene are SGHTA and FQGNSA. V trimming: 3 bases; J trimming: 5 bases; junction bases outside the gene matches: 6. The CDR3 runs to 15 residues.

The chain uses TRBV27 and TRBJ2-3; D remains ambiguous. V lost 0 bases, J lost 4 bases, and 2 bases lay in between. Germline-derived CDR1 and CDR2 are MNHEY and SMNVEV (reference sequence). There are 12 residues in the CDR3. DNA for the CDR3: TGTGCCAGCAGTTTATCCGCAGATACGCAGTATTTT. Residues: CASSLSADTQYF.

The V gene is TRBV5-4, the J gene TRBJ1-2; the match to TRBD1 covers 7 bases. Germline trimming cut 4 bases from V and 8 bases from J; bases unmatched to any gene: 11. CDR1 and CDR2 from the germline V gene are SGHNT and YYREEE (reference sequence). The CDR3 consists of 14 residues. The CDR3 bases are TGTGCCAGCAGCCCGAGGGACAGTCCCTCAGGCTACACCTTC. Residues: CASSPRDSPSGYTF. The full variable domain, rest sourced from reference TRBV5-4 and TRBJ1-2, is ETGVTQSPTHLIKTRGQQVTLRCSSQSGHNTVSWYQQALGQGPQFIFQYYREEENGRGNFPPRFSGLQFPNYSSELNVNALELDDSALYLCASSPRDSPSGYTFGSGTRLTVV.

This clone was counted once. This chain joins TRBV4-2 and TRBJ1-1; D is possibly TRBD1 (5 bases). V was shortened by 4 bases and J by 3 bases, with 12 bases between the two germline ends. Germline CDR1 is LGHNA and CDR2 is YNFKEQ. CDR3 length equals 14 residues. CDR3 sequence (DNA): TGTGCCAGCAGCCCAGGGTACATGGACACTGAAGCTTTCTTT. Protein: CASSPGYMDTEAFF.

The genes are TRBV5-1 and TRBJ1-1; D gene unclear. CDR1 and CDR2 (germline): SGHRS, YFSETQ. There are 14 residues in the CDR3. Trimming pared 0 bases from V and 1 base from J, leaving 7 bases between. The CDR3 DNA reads TGCGCCAGCAGCTTGGAGCCGGGGAACACTGAAGCTTTCTTT. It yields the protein CASSLEPGNTEAFF.

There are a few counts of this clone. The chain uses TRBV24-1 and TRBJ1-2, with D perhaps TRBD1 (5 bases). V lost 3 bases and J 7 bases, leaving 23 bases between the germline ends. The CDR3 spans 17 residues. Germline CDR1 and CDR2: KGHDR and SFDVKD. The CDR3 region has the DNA TGTGCCACCAGTGATAATAATGAGCGGGGGGGTAGCGTTGGCTACACCTTC. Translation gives CATSDNNERGGSVGYTF.

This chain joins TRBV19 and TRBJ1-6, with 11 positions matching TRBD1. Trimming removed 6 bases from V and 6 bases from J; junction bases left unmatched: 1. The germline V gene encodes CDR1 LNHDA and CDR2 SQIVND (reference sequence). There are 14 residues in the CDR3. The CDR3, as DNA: TGTGCCAGTAGCGGGACAGGGGGTAATTCACCCCTCCACTTT. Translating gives CASSGTGGNSPLHF.

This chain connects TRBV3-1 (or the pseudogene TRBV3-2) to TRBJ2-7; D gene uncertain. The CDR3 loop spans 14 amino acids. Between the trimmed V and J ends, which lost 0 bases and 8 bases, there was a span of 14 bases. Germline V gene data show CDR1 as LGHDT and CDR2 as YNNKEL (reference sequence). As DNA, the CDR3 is TGTGCCAGCAGCCAAGATTTTGCCACATACCAGCAGTACTTC. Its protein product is CASSQDFATYQQYF.

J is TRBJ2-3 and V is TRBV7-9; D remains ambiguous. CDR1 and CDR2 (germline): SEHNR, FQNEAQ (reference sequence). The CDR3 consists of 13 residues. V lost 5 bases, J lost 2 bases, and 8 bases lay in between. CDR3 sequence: CASSRQYTDTQYF. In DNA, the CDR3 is TGTGCCAGCAGCCGCCAGTACACAGATACGCAGTATTTT.

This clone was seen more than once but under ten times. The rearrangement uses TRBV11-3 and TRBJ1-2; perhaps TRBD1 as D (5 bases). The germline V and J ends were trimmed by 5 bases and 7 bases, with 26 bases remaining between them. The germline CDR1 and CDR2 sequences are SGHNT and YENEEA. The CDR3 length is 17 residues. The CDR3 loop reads CASSPIKGRGAGGGYTF. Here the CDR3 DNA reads TGTGCCAGCAGCCCTATAAAGGGGCGCGGAGCCGGGGGTGGCTACACCTTC.

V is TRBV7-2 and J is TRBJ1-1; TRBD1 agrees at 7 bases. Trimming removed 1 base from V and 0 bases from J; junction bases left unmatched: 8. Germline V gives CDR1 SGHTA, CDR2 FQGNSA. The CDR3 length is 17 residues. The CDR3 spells CASSLVGGAPMNTEAFF. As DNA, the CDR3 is TGTGCCAGCAGCTTAGTAGGGGGCGCCCCCATGAACACTGAAGCTTTCTTT.

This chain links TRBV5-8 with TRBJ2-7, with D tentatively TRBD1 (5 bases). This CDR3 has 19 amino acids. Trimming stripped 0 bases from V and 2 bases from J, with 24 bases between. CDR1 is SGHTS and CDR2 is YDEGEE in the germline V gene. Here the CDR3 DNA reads TGTGCCAGCAGCTTGGAGGCCAGGGTTATGGTTTCGAATGCCTACGAGCAGTACTTC. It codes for CASSLEARVMVSNAYEQYF.

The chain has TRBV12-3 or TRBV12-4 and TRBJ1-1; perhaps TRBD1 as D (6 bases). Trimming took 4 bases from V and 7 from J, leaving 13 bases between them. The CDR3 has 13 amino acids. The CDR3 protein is CASSSLGGGEAFF. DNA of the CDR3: TGTGCCAGCAGTTCCCTAGGGGGGGGTGAAGCTTTCTTT.